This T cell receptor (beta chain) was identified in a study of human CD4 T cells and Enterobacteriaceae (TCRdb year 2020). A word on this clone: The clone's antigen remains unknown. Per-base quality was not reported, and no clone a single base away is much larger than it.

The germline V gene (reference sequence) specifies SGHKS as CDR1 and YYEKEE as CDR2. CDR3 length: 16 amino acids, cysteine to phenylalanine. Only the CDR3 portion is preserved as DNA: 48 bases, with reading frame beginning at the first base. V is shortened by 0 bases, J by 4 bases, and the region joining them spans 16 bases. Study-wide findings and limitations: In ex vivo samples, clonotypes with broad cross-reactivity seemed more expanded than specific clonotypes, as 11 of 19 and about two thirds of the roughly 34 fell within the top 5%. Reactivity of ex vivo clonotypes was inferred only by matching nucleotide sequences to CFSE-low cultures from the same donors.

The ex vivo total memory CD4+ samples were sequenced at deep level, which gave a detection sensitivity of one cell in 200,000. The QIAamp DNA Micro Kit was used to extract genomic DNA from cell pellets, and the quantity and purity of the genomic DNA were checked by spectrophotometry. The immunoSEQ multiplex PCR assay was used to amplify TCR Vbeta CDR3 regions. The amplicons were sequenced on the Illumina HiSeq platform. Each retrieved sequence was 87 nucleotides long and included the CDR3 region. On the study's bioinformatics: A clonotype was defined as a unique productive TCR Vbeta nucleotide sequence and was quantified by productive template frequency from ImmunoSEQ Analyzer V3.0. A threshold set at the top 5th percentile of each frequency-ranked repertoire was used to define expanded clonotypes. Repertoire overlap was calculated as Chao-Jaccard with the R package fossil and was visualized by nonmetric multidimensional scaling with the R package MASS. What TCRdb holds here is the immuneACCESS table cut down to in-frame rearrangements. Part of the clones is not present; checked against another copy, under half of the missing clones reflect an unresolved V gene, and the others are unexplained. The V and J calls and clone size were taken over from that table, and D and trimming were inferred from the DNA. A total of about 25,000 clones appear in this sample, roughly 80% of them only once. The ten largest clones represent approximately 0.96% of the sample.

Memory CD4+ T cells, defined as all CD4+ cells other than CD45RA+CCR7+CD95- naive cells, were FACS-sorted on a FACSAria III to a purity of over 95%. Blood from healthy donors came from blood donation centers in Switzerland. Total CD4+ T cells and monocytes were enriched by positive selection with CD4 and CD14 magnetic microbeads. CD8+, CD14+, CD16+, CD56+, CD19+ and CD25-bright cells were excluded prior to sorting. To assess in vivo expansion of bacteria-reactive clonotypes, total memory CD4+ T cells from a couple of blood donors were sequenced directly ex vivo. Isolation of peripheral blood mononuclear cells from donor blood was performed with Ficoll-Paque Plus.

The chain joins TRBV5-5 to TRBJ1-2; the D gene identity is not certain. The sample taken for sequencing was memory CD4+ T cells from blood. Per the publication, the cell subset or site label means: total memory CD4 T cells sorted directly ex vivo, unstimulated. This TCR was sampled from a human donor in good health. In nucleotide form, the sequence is TGTGCCAGCAGCTTGGGAGGCCGGGGTCGGGGCTATGGCTACACCTTC. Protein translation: CASSLGGRGRGYGYTF. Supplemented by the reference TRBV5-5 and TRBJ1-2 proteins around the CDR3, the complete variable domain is DAGVTQSPTHLIKTRGQQVTLRCSPISGHKSVSWYQQVLGQGPQFIFQYYEKEERGRGNFPDRFSARQFPNYSSELNVNALLLGDSALYLCASSLGGRGRGYGYTFGSGTRLTVV.